The 21 T cell receptor beta chains presented below share a single source sample, sequenced in a study of ipilimumab plus nivolumab after autologous stem cell transplantation. Some clones are missing from TCRdb's copy, which holds only in-frame ones; the method was immunoSEQ multiplex PCR. This table holds 84,000 or so clones, 83% found once. Sequences were derived from PBMCs, sampled in a trial of ipilimumab plus nivolumab as post-transplant consolidation. These receptors all come from a male donor with diffuse large B-cell lymphoma.

The chain links TRBV7-3 to TRBJ2-1; D is possibly TRBD2 (5 bases). Germline-derived CDR1 and CDR2 are SGHTA and FQGTGA. The V gene lost 2 bases and the J gene lost 0 bases, with 8 bases spanning the gap. CDR3 size: 15 residues. The CDR3, as DNA: TGTGCCAGCAGCTTAGGACTGGGCTCCTACAATGAGCAGTTCTTC. It codes for CASSLGLGSYNEQFF.

V usage is TRBV14 and J usage is TRBJ1-6, with unresolved D. CDR1 and CDR2 (germline): SGHDN, FVKESK. V lost 0 bases to trimming and J lost 11 bases, with 8 bases between them. The CDR3 spans 13 residues. This CDR3 reads CASSQETQTPLHF. The CDR3 nucleotides are TGTGCCAGCAGCCAAGAGACCCAGACACCCCTCCACTTT.

This chain joins TRBV7-8 and TRBJ1-4; 11 bases map to TRBD1. The CDR3 runs to 17 residues. V was pared by 5 bases and J by 1 base, with 6 bases of the junction left unmatched. Germline lookup yields CDR1 SGHVS and CDR2 FQNEAQ. The CDR3 loop reads CASSPWTGGKTNEKLFF. The CDR3 nucleotides are TGTGCCAGCAGCCCTTGGACAGGGGGCAAAACTAATGAAAAACTGTTTTTT.

The chain uses TRBV7-2 and TRBJ1-1; D unresolved. From germline, CDR1 is SGHTA and CDR2 FQGNSA. This CDR3 is built from 13 residues. Between the trimmed V and J ends, which lost 1 base and 1 base, there was a span of 4 bases. In DNA, the CDR3 is TGTGCCAGCAGCTTAGGACGGAACACTGAAGCTTTCTTT. Its protein product is CASSLGRNTEAFF. Based on the CDR3 plus reference TRBV7-2 and TRBJ1-1, the full variable domain is GAGVSQSPSNKVTEKGKDVELRCDPISGHTALYWYRQSLGQGLEFLIYFQGNSAPDKSGLPSDRFSAERTGGSVSTLTIQRTQQEDSAVYLCASSLGRNTEAFFGQGTRLTVV.

The chain employs TRBV5-1 and TRBJ1-2; 7 nucleotides agree with TRBD1. The CDR3 is 13 amino acids. Per germline, CDR1 SGHRS and CDR2 YFSETQ. Trimming took 4 bases from V and 5 from J; bases not matched to a gene: 5. For the CDR3, the DNA is TGCGCCAGCAGCCCCCGACAGGGTTATGGCTACACCTTC. Protein product: CASSPRQGYGYTF.

The chain joins TRBV6-5 to TRBJ2-1, with 7 bases identical to TRBD1. V dropped 0 bases and J dropped 0; count of bases not matched to a gene: 2. CDR1 and CDR2 from the germline V gene are MNHEY and SVGAGI. CDR3 length: 16 amino acids. CDR3 in DNA: TGTGCCAGCAGTTACTCGACAGGGATCTCCTACAATGAGCAGTTCTTC. Translating gives CASSYSTGISYNEQFF.

The chain recombines TRBV27 with TRBJ2-6; TRBD1 matches at 7 bases. The V segment lost 6 bases and the J segment 3 bases; nucleotides outside the gene matches: 5. Germline V gives CDR1 MNHEY, CDR2 SMNVEV (reference sequence). The CDR3 is 15 residues long. The CDR3 nucleotides are TGTGCCAGCAGCCAGACAGGGCTTGGGGCCAACGTCCTGACTTTC. It codes for CASSQTGLGANVLTF.

The rearrangement joins TRBV5-1 to TRBJ2-7; 11 nucleotides match TRBD2. The CDR3 is 15 residues long. Germline loops: CDR1 SGHRS, CDR2 YFSETQ. Germline trimming cut 4 bases from V and 2 bases from J; bases unmatched to any gene: 5. CDR3 in DNA: TGCGCCAGCAGCCCGCTAGCGGGGGGCGCCTACGAGCAGTACTTC. Translating gives CASSPLAGGAYEQYF.

The rearrangement uses TRBV19 and TRBJ1-1; D remains ambiguous. The CDR3 runs 15 residues. CDR1 is LNHDA and CDR2 is SQIVND in the germline V gene (reference sequence). Trimming pared 5 bases from V and 0 bases from J, leaving 13 bases between. CDR3 amino acids: CASSVGSSLNTEAFF. The CDR3 nucleotides are TGTGCCAGTAGTGTTGGATCTTCCCTGAACACTGAAGCTTTCTTT.

The genes are TRBV9 and TRBJ2-5, with D possibly TRBD1 on 6 matching bases. Per germline, CDR1 SGDLS and CDR2 YYNGEE. The CDR3 length is 14 residues. V was cut by 1 base and J by 5 bases, with 12 bases left in between. The CDR3 coding sequence is TGTGCCAGCAGCGTAAGGGCAGGGGCGGAGACCCAGTACTTC. Amino acid sequence: CASSVRAGAETQYF.

In nucleotides, the CDR3 is TGTGCCAGCAGGGGAGGGGGGCCCAACTATGGCTACACCTTC. Encoded protein: CASRGGGPNYGYTF. The V call is TRBV28, the J call TRBJ1-2; tentative D call: TRBD1 (6 bases). The germline V gene encodes CDR1 MDHEN and CDR2 SYDVKM. This CDR3 comprises 14 residues. Trimming took 6 bases from V and 2 from J, leaving 13 bases between them.

J is TRBJ1-2 and V is TRBV6-5, with a possible D match to TRBD1 (6 bases). Germline assignment: CDR1 MNHEY and CDR2 SVGAGI. CDR3 length equals 14 residues. V was shortened by 6 bases and J by 6 bases, with 17 bases between the two germline ends. CDR3 DNA sequence: TGTGCCAGCAGCGCAGGGGTTCCTCAAAATGGCTACACCTTC. Protein sequence: CASSAGVPQNGYTF.

V is TRBV6-5 and J is TRBJ2-5; D might be TRBD1 (6 bases). The CDR3 consists of 14 residues. The germline V and J ends were trimmed by 5 bases and 1 base, with 11 bases remaining between them. CDR1 is MNHEY, CDR2 SVGAGI, per germline. Here the CDR3 DNA reads TGTGCCAGCAGTCCTCTGACAGGCCAAGAGACCCAGTACTTC. Translation: CASSPLTGQETQYF.

The chain joins TRBV5-4 to TRBJ1-2, with 8 bases identical to TRBD1. With 3 bases clipped from V and 0 bases from J, the junction kept 4 bases outside the gene matches. Germline loops: CDR1 SGHNT, CDR2 YYREEE (reference sequence). This CDR3 is 15 amino acids long. CDR3 in DNA: TGTGCCAGCAGCTCGGGACAGGTAGCTAACTATGGCTACACCTTC. As protein: CASSSGQVANYGYTF.

V gene TRBV7-2 combines with J gene TRBJ2-1, with TRBD2 matching over 11 bases. This CDR3 contains 17 residues. V lost 4 bases and J lost 3; bases outside the gene matches: 8. Germline CDR1 is SGHTA and CDR2 is FQGNSA. The CDR3 DNA is TGTGCCAGCAGCTCCGGCTACGGGACTAGCGGCTACAATGAGCAGTTCTTC. Its translation: CASSSGYGTSGYNEQFF.

The CDR3 is CASSLGQDNEQFF. In DNA form, the CDR3 reads TGTGCCAGCAGCCTGGGACAGGACAATGAGCAGTTCTTC. J is TRBJ2-1 and V is TRBV5-4, with 8 bases matching TRBD1. This CDR3 spans 13 amino acids. Germline loops: CDR1 SGHNT, CDR2 YYREEE (reference sequence). V gave up 4 bases and J gave up 5 bases; unmatched junction bases: 2.

The chain carries TRBV29-1 and TRBJ2-1; 10 bases agree with TRBD2. With V trimmed by 7 bases and J by 4 bases, 7 bases remained unmatched. CDR3 length: 14 residues. Germline CDR1 and CDR2: SQVTM and ANQGSEA. Here the CDR3 DNA reads TGCAGCGGACAACTAGCGGGGACATACAATGAGCAGTTCTTC. Its protein product is CSGQLAGTYNEQFF.

The chain employs TRBV5-6 and TRBJ2-6, with 8 bases that match TRBD1. V lost 4 bases, J lost 1 base, and 7 bases stayed unmatched. This CDR3 contains 17 residues. Per the germline V gene, CDR1 is SGHDT and CDR2 is YYEEEE. The CDR3 sequence is CASSGAGTGSGANVLTF. CDR3 DNA: TGTGCCAGCAGCGGGGCCGGGACAGGTTCTGGGGCCAACGTCCTGACTTTC. The full variable domain, completed using reference TRBV5-6 and TRBJ2-6, is DAGVTQSPTHLIKTRGQQVTLRCSPKSGHDTVSWYQQALGQGPQFIFQYYEEEERQRGNFPDRFSGHQFPNYSSELNVNALLLGDSALYLCASSGAGTGSGANVLTFGAGSRLTVL.

This rearrangement joins TRBV4-2 to TRBJ2-1; D possibly corresponds to TRBD2 (5 bases). Germline CDR1 is LGHNA and CDR2 is YNFKEQ. The CDR3 sequence is 15 residues long. V was trimmed by 2 bases and J by 1 base, leaving 9 bases between them. The CDR3 sequence: CASSQRRDSYNEQFF. CDR3 DNA: TGTGCCAGCAGCCAACGCCGGGATTCCTACAATGAGCAGTTCTTC.

The V and J genes are TRBV5-1 and TRBJ2-3; 8 positions agree with TRBD2. The CDR3 sequence is 15 residues long. V gave up 5 bases and J gave up 0 bases; unmatched junction bases: 5. Germline V CDR1 and CDR2: SGHRS, YFSETQ. The CDR3 bases are TGCGCCAGCAGATTTAGCGGGACTAGCACAGATACGCAGTATTTT. Its translation is CASRFSGTSTDTQYF.

The chain couples TRBV7-3 to TRBJ2-3; D remains unclear. V was pared by 6 bases and J by 1 base, with 14 bases between. Germline lookup yields CDR1 SGHTA and CDR2 FQGTGA. CDR3 size: 15 residues. The CDR3 DNA is TGTGCCAGCAGGGGCCATGGGTTACGCACAGATACGCAGTATTTT. Translation gives CASRGHGLRTDTQYF.